This note documents a single T cell receptor beta chain sequence. Its antigen is currently unknown. This sample stems from a study of T cells expressing NK-cell markers. The overall study: The study sequenced eight donors, seven HCMV-seropositive and one seronegative.

TCRdb reprocessed the 5' RACE reads and keeps a single row for each CDR3 protein, giving no DNA. The table gives around 380,000 distinct CDR3 sequences; the top ten clones make up around 10% of it. Study observations and caveats: The share of CD8+ T cells held by dominant NKG2C+ clonotypes was roughly 1.0-8% in several donors.

The sequencing input was blood T cells: a sorted CD56 or NKG2C T cell subset, CD4+ or CD8+ T cells, or bulk PBMC T cells (not recorded which). The origin of this receptor is a woman in her forties or fifties in good health.

The CDR3 spells CASSLGVDEQFF. This chain uses TRBV5-1 with TRBJ2-1. The CDR3 is made up of 12 amino acids. Germline CDR1 and CDR2: SGHRS and YFSETQ.